This TCR beta chain was obtained from a study of blood T cells in healthy people across ages. Germline CDR1 SGHTA, CDR2 FQGTGA. The V gene lost 5 bases and the J gene lost 6 bases, with 19 bases spanning the gap. CDR3 length: 15 amino acids. The study's findings and limits: TCR beta diversity tracked closely with naive T cell percentage.

About this clonotype itself: Its target is not known.

Then a second PCR, running roughly 7 to 11 cycles, was carried out with a sample-barcoded 5' primer and a J-beta primer mix. All cDNA molecules were each tagged by a template-switch adaptor with 12 random nucleotides. TCRdb itself ran the 5' RACE reads through MiXCR, one entry per CDR3 protein. The sample lists more than 750,000 distinct CDR3 sequences, about 29% occurring once. It was about 9.4 milliliters of peripheral blood that were drawn from each donor. No fewer than 6.5 million PBMCs went into each sample. The same specimen was also included in a second study, on T cells of mothers and their children.

The chain combines TRBV7-3 with TRBJ1-1; perhaps TRBD1 as D (6 bases). The sequence was collected from a woman aged 35 to 49 in good health. Sequenced input: blood. In DNA, the CDR3 is TGTGCCAGCAGCCCCGGAATAGGGGGGAGGGCTGAAGCTTTCTTT. Amino acids: CASSPGIGGRAEAFF.